The present entry profiles one TCR beta chain with its context. Sequencing was designed to attain a depth spanning 1 in 200,000 to 1 in 1 million T cells. Assay: immunoSEQ multiplex PCR; the TCRdb copy retains only in-frame clones and omits some. The sample has around 25,000 clones; around two thirds are singletons. Germline CDR1 reads SGHVS; CDR2 reads FQNEAQ. The CDR3 sequence is 15 residues long. V gave up 1 base and J gave up 2 bases, with 12 bases separating them. These data originate in a study of cytotoxic CD8 clonotypes in ibrutinib-treated CLL. Study information: An average of approximately 260,000 productive templates and tens of thousands of productive rearrangements was obtained per sample.

The sequencing used PBMCs, collected at disease progression, from a patient treated with ibrutinib. The sequence was collected from a human donor with chronic lymphocytic leukemia. The chain carries TRBV7-8 and TRBJ2-7; possibly TRBD1 for D (6 bases). The CDR3 spells CASSLDPRTAYEQYF. The CDR3 nucleotides are TGTGCCAGCAGCTTAGATCCTAGGACAGCCTACGAGCAGTACTTC.